One and the same sample provided the 15 T cell receptor beta chains below, sequenced in a study of T-cell memory formation after mild COVID-19 (dated by TCRdb to about 2021). The method was 5' RACE. TCRdb records Illumina NovaSeq 6000 as the sequencer. The public sequencing data were trimmed at Q25 with fastp and processed into clonotypes with MiXCR by TCRdb, which kept only in-frame beta chains. Each CDR3 protein gets just one entry, which takes the most common genes and DNA from the rows behind it. Present in this sample are more than 80,000 distinct CDR3 sequences, about 15% of which were seen just once. The leading ten clones occupy roughly 27% of the sample. The material sequenced was PBMCs or a T cell subset sorted from them (not recorded which). Receptors were obtained from an adult woman who had mild COVID-19 (a few samples of this study predate the infection). The sample titles of this study are shuffled in the database, so cell type and time point are left out; the donor was told from shared clones.

The chain uses TRBV9 and TRBJ1-2, with a weak D call TRBD1 (6 bases). Germline V gene lookup returns CDR1 SGDLS and CDR2 YYNGEE. V lost 4 bases, J lost 5 bases, and 15 bases lay in between. The CDR3 has 14 residues. The CDR3 coding sequence is TGTGCCAGCAGCCCAACGGACAGAGCTTATGGCTACACCTTC. This translates into CASSPTDRAYGYTF.

The chain recombines TRBV7-9 with TRBJ2-7, with D unclear. Per germline, CDR1 SEHNR and CDR2 FQNEAQ (reference sequence). Trimming took off 0 bases at V and 6 bases at J, with 6 bases between the two ends. CDR3 length: 12 residues. The CDR3 coding sequence is TGTGCCAGCAGCTTAGCCAGGACCGAGCAGTACTTC. This translates into CASSLARTEQYF.

This chain links TRBV4-1 with TRBJ2-3; 7 nucleotides match TRBD2. J gave up 11 bases and V 1 base, and 9 bases lay outside the gene matches. CDR1 and CDR2 from the germline V gene are MGHRA and YSYEKL. CDR3 length: 14 amino acids. The CDR3 reads CASSQGTGTILQYF. The CDR3 coding sequence is TGCGCCAGCAGCCAAGGAACCGGGACTATACTGCAGTATTTT.

The chain recombines TRBV9 with TRBJ2-1; D call uncertain. V was shortened by 0 bases and J by 9 bases, with 13 bases between the two germline ends. The CDR3 spans 14 residues. Germline CDR1 SGDLS, CDR2 YYNGEE. CDR3 protein: CASSVEGGSPEQFF. The CDR3 bases are TGTGCCAGCAGCGTAGAGGGCGGTAGCCCTGAGCAGTTCTTC.

This clonotype has more than one count but fewer than ten. The rearrangement joins TRBV12-3 or TRBV12-4 to TRBJ1-1; D is uncertain. V lost 8 bases, J lost 4 bases, and 17 bases lay in between. The length of the CDR3 is 14 residues. The CDR3 nucleotides are TGTGCCAGCGGAGGTGGGTTGGGCGGCACTGAAGCTTTCTTT. It codes for CASGGGLGGTEAFF.

This clonotype occurred a few times. The rearrangement joins TRBV29-1 to TRBJ2-2; 9 nucleotides line up with TRBD1. This CDR3 is 14 amino acids long. Germline V gene lookup returns CDR1 SQVTM and CDR2 ANQGSEA. With V trimmed by 3 bases and J by 7 bases, 6 bases remained unmatched. The CDR3, as DNA: TGCAGCGTTGAGGACAGGGGCTCCAGCGGGGAGCTGTTTTTT. As protein: CSVEDRGSSGELFF.

This clonotype was seen a few times. This rearrangement joins TRBV7-8 to TRBJ2-1; D perhaps matches TRBD2 (6 bases). Germline V gives CDR1 SGHVS, CDR2 FQNEAQ. The CDR3 runs 15 residues. Trimming left V 5 bases short and J 5 bases short, with 16 bases between. As DNA, the CDR3 is TGTGCCAGCAGCCGCAAAAAGGGACTCCACAATGAGCAGTTCTTC. Translation gives CASSRKKGLHNEQFF.

This clonotype has a handful of counts. V is TRBV7-3 and J is TRBJ2-3, with D perhaps TRBD1 or TRBD2 (5 bases each). The CDR3 has 14 amino acids. In germline, CDR1 is SGHTA, CDR2 FQGTGA. The germline V and J ends were trimmed by 5 bases and 6 bases, with 15 bases remaining between them. The CDR3 sequence is CASSPGAGYDTQYF. The CDR3 DNA reads TGTGCCAGCAGCCCCGGGGCAGGGTATGATACGCAGTATTTT.

This clonotype has a handful of counts. This chain connects TRBV4-3 to TRBJ2-1; perhaps TRBD2 as D (6 bases). CDR3 length: 16 amino acids. The V gene lost 0 bases and the J gene lost 8 bases, with 17 bases spanning the gap. In germline, CDR1 is LGHNA, CDR2 YSLEER. As DNA, the CDR3 is TGCGCCAGCAGCCAAGATCCCGAAGGAGGGTGGGATGAGCAGTTCTTC. This translates into CASSQDPEGGWDEQFF.

This chain joins TRBV4-1 and TRBJ2-2; 7 positions agree with TRBD2. CDR3 length: 16 amino acids. Per germline, CDR1 MGHRA and CDR2 YSYEKL. The V segment lost 0 bases and the J segment 3 bases; nucleotides outside the gene matches: 4. This chain's CDR3 is CASSQEPGGDTGELFF. Written as DNA, the CDR3 is TGCGCCAGCAGCCAAGAGCCGGGGGGAGACACCGGGGAGCTGTTTTTT.

This clonotype has more than one count but fewer than ten. The rearrangement joins TRBV6-5 to TRBJ1-5; a weak D match, TRBD1 (5 bases). The germline V gene has CDR1 MNHEY and CDR2 SVGAGI. The CDR3 has 16 amino acids. The V and J ends lost 1 base and 4 bases respectively, with 14 bases between them. This CDR3 reads CASSYWNPGRNQPQHF. In nucleotides, the CDR3 is TGTGCCAGCAGTTACTGGAATCCGGGACGGAATCAGCCCCAGCATTTT.

This clonotype was recorded a few times. The V and J genes are TRBV12-3 or TRBV12-4 and TRBJ2-5; D unclear. Trimming removed 3 bases at V and 4 bases at J, with 15 bases between. The CDR3 is 15 amino acids. The CDR3 region is CASSFSRQLIETQYF. DNA of the CDR3: TGTGCCAGCAGTTTTAGCAGGCAATTGATAGAGACCCAGTACTTC.

The chain couples TRBV20-1 to TRBJ2-7, with TRBD2 matching over 10 bases. Germline CDR1 DFQATT, CDR2 SNEGSKA (reference sequence). The V gene end was trimmed by 0 bases and the J gene end by 1 base; junction bases not matched to a gene: 6. This CDR3 region has 16 residues. The chain's CDR3 is CSARDPGLAASYEQYF. The CDR3 DNA reads as TGCAGTGCTAGAGATCCAGGACTAGCGGCATCCTACGAGCAGTACTTC.

This clonotype was counted a few times. The chain combines TRBV7-6 with TRBJ1-1, with D uncertain. In germline, CDR1 is SGHVS, CDR2 FNYEAQ. The CDR3 totals 13 residues. V was clipped by 2 bases and J by 4 bases, with 8 bases between them. The CDR3 DNA follows: TGTGCCAGCAGCTTATCCGGACGCACTGAAGCTTTCTTT. Encoded protein: CASSLSGRTEAFF.

The J gene is TRBJ2-7, the V gene TRBV28, with unresolved D. This CDR3 contains 11 residues. Germline V gene lookup returns CDR1 MDHEN and CDR2 SYDVKM. Trimming removed 3 bases from V and 7 bases from J, with 7 bases in between. CDR3 bases: TGTGCCAGCAGTTTCGGGCCGGAGCAGTACGTC. The encoded protein is CASSFGPEQYV.